The 25 T cell receptor beta chains below come from one sample, sequenced in a study of cytomegalovirus exposure and HLA in healthy donors. Libraries were prepared by immunoSEQ multiplex PCR; TCRdb keeps only in-frame clonotypes and omits some of them. The sample contains 100,000 to 150,000 clones, approximately 89% of which appear only once. What was sequenced was PBMCs. The receptors were gathered from a woman in her late teens or twenties in good health and CMV-seronegative.

The chain recombines TRBV7-6 with TRBJ1-1, with D possibly matching TRBD1 (5 bases). Germline CDR1 is SGHVS and CDR2 is FNYEAQ. Between the trimmed V and J ends, which lost 0 bases and 0 bases, there was a span of 8 bases. CDR3 length: 15 residues. CDR3 region: CASSLAPGMNTEAFF. CDR3 nucleotides: TGTGCCAGCAGCTTAGCGCCAGGGATGAACACTGAAGCTTTCTTT.

The chain joins TRBV29-1 to TRBJ2-1; 13 bases match TRBD2. Trimming took 6 bases from V and 7 from J; bases not matched to a gene: 9. CDR3 length equals 15 residues. Germline V gene lookup returns CDR1 SQVTM and CDR2 ANQGSEA. The CDR3 protein is CSVGLAGEIGNEQFF. The CDR3 region has the DNA TGCAGCGTCGGACTAGCGGGGGAAATCGGGAATGAGCAGTTCTTC.

The rearrangement links TRBV6-5 to TRBJ2-3, with 13 positions matching TRBD2. Trimming cost V 7 bases and J 6 bases; bases outside gene matches: 1. Germline CDR1 reads MNHEY; CDR2 reads SVGAGI. This CDR3 is built from 13 residues. CDR3 nucleotide sequence: TGTGCCAGCACGACTAGCGGGAGGGATACGCAGTATTTT. Protein product: CASTTSGRDTQYF.

This chain connects TRBV5-1 to TRBJ2-3; perhaps TRBD1 as D (6 bases). Trimming pared 4 bases from V and 5 bases from J, leaving 17 bases between. This CDR3 is built from 15 residues. Germline V gene lookup returns CDR1 SGHRS and CDR2 YFSETQ. The CDR3 spells CASSVGGQQEDTQYF. The CDR3 region has the DNA TGCGCCAGCAGCGTTGGTGGACAGCAAGAAGATACGCAGTATTTT.

The CDR3 DNA sequence: TGTGCCATCAGTGAGCTAGATACGCAGTATTTT. Its protein is CAISELDTQYF. The chain links TRBV10-3 to TRBJ2-3; D gene unclear. V dropped 2 bases and J dropped 5 bases, with 2 bases sitting between them. This CDR3 spans 11 amino acids. Germline-derived CDR1 and CDR2 are ENHRY and SYGVKD.

The V and J genes are TRBV28 and TRBJ2-7; D is perhaps TRBD2 (6 bases). Trimming left V 7 bases short and J 1 base short, with 14 bases between. The CDR3 is 14 amino acids. Germline CDR1 reads MDHEN; CDR2 reads SYDVKM. Written as DNA, the CDR3 is TGTGCCAGCAATGGAGGGATTTATTCCTACGAGCAGTACGTC. Encoded protein: CASNGGIYSYEQYV.

The table lists this clone with a few counts. For the CDR3, the DNA is TGTGCCGTTGCCGGGACAGGGTATTCCTCGTCACCCCTCCACTTT. It translates to CAVAGTGYSSSPLHF. This sequence joins TRBV6-1 and TRBJ1-6, with 9 bases aligning to TRBD1. Unmatched junction bases numbered 15, after V lost 11 bases and J lost 10 bases. This CDR3 spans 15 amino acids. Looked up from germline, CDR1 is MNHNS and CDR2 is SASEGT.

The V call is TRBV6-1, the J call TRBJ1-5; D call uncertain. V was cut by 0 bases and J by 6 bases, with 6 bases left in between. Germline V gene data show CDR1 as MNHNS and CDR2 as SASEGT. This CDR3 region has 13 residues. As DNA, the CDR3 is TGTGCCAGCAGTGAAGCGCGATCTCAGCCCCAGCATTTT. Translated, it gives CASSEARSQPQHF.

V gene TRBV5-1 combines with J gene TRBJ1-1; 9 positions match TRBD1. The CDR3 runs 15 residues. In germline, CDR1 is SGHRS, CDR2 YFSETQ. Trimming cost V 3 bases and J 3 bases; bases outside gene matches: 6. The CDR3 spells CASSSYRGRDTEAFF. In DNA, the CDR3 is TGCGCCAGCAGCTCCTACAGGGGGCGAGACACTGAAGCTTTCTTT.

The chain combines TRBV6-5 with TRBJ1-1, with a tentative D call TRBD1 (5 bases). Per germline, CDR1 MNHEY and CDR2 SVGAGI. The CDR3 extends over 14 amino acids. V lost 2 bases and J lost 5, with 12 bases in between. In DNA form, the CDR3 reads TGTGCCAGCAGTTACGGCAGGGATGGGACTGAAGCTTTCTTT. This sequence encodes CASSYGRDGTEAFF.

The CDR3 protein is CASSKLAYQETQYF. The CDR3 DNA sequence: TGTGCCAGCAGTAAACTAGCGTACCAAGAGACCCAGTACTTC. The V call is TRBV27, the J call TRBJ2-5, with 7 bases matching TRBD2. Trimming took 5 bases from V and 0 from J; bases not matched to a gene: 3. This CDR3 comprises 14 residues. Germline V CDR1 and CDR2: MNHEY, SMNVEV (reference sequence).

The CDR3 nucleotides read TGTGCCAGCGGGACAGGGGTTTCTATTCTCGGGAATGAGCAGTTCTTC. Its translation is CASGTGVSILGNEQFF. The chain couples TRBV27 to TRBJ2-1; 10 nucleotides match TRBD1. J gave up 7 bases and V 8 bases, and 14 bases lay outside the gene matches. The CDR3 has 16 amino acids. Germline V gene data show CDR1 as MNHEY and CDR2 as SMNVEV (reference sequence).

This clone came up once. The chain uses TRBV7-9 and TRBJ1-4; 7 bases are a match to TRBD1. The CDR3 is 15 amino acids. V gave up 1 base and J gave up 7 bases; unmatched junction bases: 6. Per germline, CDR1 SEHNR and CDR2 FQNEAQ (reference sequence). CDR3 sequence: CASSLGTGVIEKLFF. The CDR3 nucleotides read TGTGCCAGCAGCTTAGGAACAGGGGTGATTGAAAAACTGTTTTTT.

The rearrangement joins TRBV5-1 to TRBJ2-7; D is possibly TRBD2 (7 bases). V lost 4 bases and J lost 5, with 16 bases in between. The CDR3 is made up of 14 amino acids. Germline CDR1 SGHRS, CDR2 YFSETQ. CDR3 loop: CASSAGAEGDEQYV. The DNA of the CDR3 is TGCGCCAGCAGCGCGGGGGCCGAAGGGGACGAGCAGTACGTC.

This clone showed up just once. V and J are TRBV28 and TRBJ2-7; 10 bases fit TRBD2. Germline CDR1 is MDHEN and CDR2 is SYDVKM. This CDR3 spans 14 amino acids. V shed 3 bases, J shed 4 bases, and the junction held 3 bases outside the gene matches. CDR3: CASSLLAGVYEQYF. The CDR3 DNA follows: TGTGCCAGCAGTTTGCTAGCGGGAGTGTACGAGCAGTACTTC.

This clone has just a few counts. The V call is TRBV25-1, the J call TRBJ1-2; 8 positions agree with TRBD1. The CDR3 has 13 amino acids. Trimming removed 4 bases from V and 8 bases from J; junction bases left unmatched: 6. From germline, CDR1 is MGHDK and CDR2 SYGVNS. This chain's CDR3 is CASSVQGAEGYTF. The CDR3 nucleotides read TGTGCCAGCAGTGTCCAGGGGGCTGAGGGCTACACCTTC.

This rearrangement joins TRBV7-7 to TRBJ2-7, with D perhaps TRBD2 (5 bases). V was shortened by 1 base and J by 6 bases, with 10 bases between the two germline ends. Germline V lookup: CDR1 SSHAT, CDR2 FNYEAQ (reference sequence). The CDR3 covers 13 residues. The CDR3 DNA sequence: TGTGCCAGCAGCTTAGATATAGAGGGCGAGCAGTACGTC. This sequence encodes CASSLDIEGEQYV.

V usage is TRBV15 and J usage is TRBJ1-4; 7 bases align to TRBD1. CDR3 length: 17 amino acids. CDR1 LNHNV and CDR2 YYDKDF come from the germline V gene (reference sequence). Trimming removed 7 bases from V and 8 bases from J; junction bases left unmatched: 19. The CDR3: CATKIRDRRLAREKLFF. CDR3 nucleotides: TGTGCCACCAAGATCCGGGACAGACGATTAGCAAGGGAAAAACTGTTTTTT.

The chain combines TRBV19 with TRBJ1-2; TRBD1 matches 9 bases. Germline assignment: CDR1 LNHDA and CDR2 SQIVND (reference sequence). The CDR3 extends over 15 amino acids. J gave up 2 bases and V 3 bases, and 4 bases lay outside the gene matches. In nucleotides, the CDR3 is TGTGCCAGTAGTATTGCGGGACAGGGCAACTATGGCTACACCTTC. Translated, it gives CASSIAGQGNYGYTF.

This clone was detected once. The CDR3 region has the DNA TGCGCCAGCAGCAAAGGAGGGGGCGATCAGCCCCAGCATTTT. The encoded protein is CASSKGGGDQPQHF. V gene TRBV5-1 combines with J gene TRBJ1-5; 7 bases are a match to TRBD1. The CDR3 has 14 amino acids. V was pared by 4 bases and J by 5 bases, with 6 bases of the junction left unmatched. Germline V CDR1 and CDR2: SGHRS, YFSETQ.

Comments on this clone: One end of the junction is discordant with germline, which a read error may explain. The V and J genes are TRBV6-4 and TRBJ1-5, with TRBD1 matching 10 bases. The CDR3 has 11 amino acids. Germline CDR1 reads MRHNA; CDR2 reads SNTAGT. The CDR3 bases are TGTGCCAGCAGTTATCCGGACAGGGGGGATTTT. It translates to CASSYPDRGDF.

The V and J genes are TRBV10-2 and TRBJ2-3, with 9 bases matching TRBD2. CDR1 is WSHSY and CDR2 is SAAADI in the germline V gene. This CDR3 has 16 residues. Losses at the gene ends were 0 bases for V and 7 bases for J; bases not matched to a gene: 8. CDR3 coding DNA: TGCGCCAGCAGTGAGTCGACTAGCGGTGCCGGGTATACGCAGTATTTT. It translates to CASSESTSGAGYTQYF.

The chain joins TRBV10-3 to TRBJ2-6, with D uncertain. V was trimmed by 6 bases and J by 2 bases, leaving 8 bases between them. The CDR3 length is 14 residues. From germline, CDR1 is ENHRY and CDR2 SYGVKD. The CDR3 DNA follows: TGTGCCATCAGCACTACTACTGGGGCCAACGTCCTGACTTTC. Its translation is CAISTTTGANVLTF.

The V and J genes are TRBV15 and TRBJ2-5, with 7 bases aligning to TRBD2. The CDR3 contains 14 residues. V lost 0 bases, J lost 4 bases, and 2 bases stayed unmatched. Germline-derived CDR1 and CDR2 are LNHNV and YYDKDF (reference sequence). The CDR3 loop reads CATSRDPGGETQYF. The CDR3 bases are TGTGCCACCAGCAGAGATCCGGGGGGAGAGACCCAGTACTTC.

V gene TRBV18 combines with J gene TRBJ2-7; 9 nucleotides agree with TRBD1. Germline V CDR1 and CDR2: KGHSH, LQKENI. The V gene end was trimmed by 3 bases and the J gene end by 7 bases; junction bases not matched to a gene: 4. The CDR3 is 13 amino acids. The CDR3 DNA follows: TGTGCCAGCTCACCGGGGACAGGGATAGAGCAGTACGTC. The encoded protein is CASSPGTGIEQYV.